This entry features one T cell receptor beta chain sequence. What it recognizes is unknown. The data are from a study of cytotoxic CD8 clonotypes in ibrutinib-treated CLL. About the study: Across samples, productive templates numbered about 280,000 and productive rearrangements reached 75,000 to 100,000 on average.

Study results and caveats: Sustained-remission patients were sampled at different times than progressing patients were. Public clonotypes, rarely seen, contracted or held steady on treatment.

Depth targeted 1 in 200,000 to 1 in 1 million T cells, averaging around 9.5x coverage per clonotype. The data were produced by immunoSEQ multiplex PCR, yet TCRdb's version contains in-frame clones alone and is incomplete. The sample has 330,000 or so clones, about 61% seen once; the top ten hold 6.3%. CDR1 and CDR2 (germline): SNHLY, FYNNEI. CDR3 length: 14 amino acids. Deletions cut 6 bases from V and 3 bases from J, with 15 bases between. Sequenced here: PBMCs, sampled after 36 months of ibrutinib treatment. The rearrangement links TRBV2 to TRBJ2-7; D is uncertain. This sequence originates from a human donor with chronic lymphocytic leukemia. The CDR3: CASSLNRAVYEQYF. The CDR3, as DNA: TGTGCCAGCAGCCTAAACCGGGCGGTCTACGAGCAGTACTTC.